This TCR beta chain was recorded in a study of blood T cell repertoires in COVID-19. About the study: PBMCs, B-cell-depleted T cells, or T cells were the source of the cDNA or gDNA that made up the material.

Trimming removed 4 bases at V and 5 bases at J, with 17 bases between. CDR3 size: 15 residues. Germline assignment: CDR1 SEHNR and CDR2 FQNEAQ (reference sequence). Using immunoSEQ multiplex PCR, the repertoire was profiled, and TCRdb retains in-frame clones only, with some absent. The sample lists around 70,000 clones; approximately 80% were seen once. J is TRBJ1-1 and V is TRBV7-9, with TRBD1 as a possible D gene (6 bases). The TCR sequence derives from a human donor in a cohort sampled during active COVID-19. Sequenced: peripheral blood. The CDR3 nucleotides read TGTGCCAGCAGCTGGGGCACAGATCAGGGGACTGAAGCTTTCTTT. Translation gives CASSWGTDQGTEAFF.